The 30 T cell receptor beta chains presented below share a single source sample, sequenced in a study of blood T cells in healthy people across ages. PCR was performed a second time for about 7 to 11 cycles using a sample-barcoded 5' primer and a J-beta primer mix. TCRdb fed the 5' RACE reads into MiXCR, producing one record per CDR3 protein. The sample includes about 750,000 distinct CDR3 sequences, about 53% of them seen just once. Sequenced material: blood. The receptors originated from a man of 80 years or more in good health.

The chain employs TRBV3-1 and TRBJ2-7, with D tentatively TRBD2 (5 bases). CDR1 is LGHDT and CDR2 is YNNKEL in the germline V gene (reference sequence). The ends were cut back, 1 base at V and 3 bases at J, with 10 bases in the middle. The CDR3 is made up of 14 amino acids. The CDR3 DNA follows: TGTGCCAGCAGCCAAGTCGGGATCCTCTACGAGCAGTACTTC. This sequence encodes CASSQVGILYEQYF.

The chain recombines TRBV12-3 or TRBV12-4 with TRBJ2-3; 7 bases align to TRBD1. The CDR3 contains 13 residues. J lost 14 bases, V lost 1 base, and 9 bases had no gene match. The DNA for the CDR3 is TGTGCCAGCAGTTTAGGACAGGGCAGATACGCGTATTTT. Its protein product is CASSLGQGRYAYF.

Here the CDR3 DNA reads TGTGCCAGCAGTTTGAGAGTCGGGGAGCTGTTTTTT. Amino acids: CASSLRVGELFF. V usage is TRBV28 and J usage is TRBJ2-2; D is unresolved. V dropped 3 bases and J dropped 7 bases, with 6 bases sitting between them. The CDR3 is 12 amino acids. The V gene's germline CDR1 is MDHEN and CDR2 SYDVKM.

The V gene is TRBV12-3 or TRBV12-4, the J gene TRBJ2-6; D might be TRBD2 (5 bases). This CDR3 contains 15 residues. V was trimmed by 3 bases and J by 4 bases, leaving 10 bases between them. The CDR3 DNA sequence: TGTGCCAGCAGTTTTCGGGGAGAAGGGGCCAACGTCCTGACTTTC. Its translation: CASSFRGEGANVLTF.

This clonotype was counted once. This chain links TRBV28 with TRBJ1-1; D is possibly TRBD1 (6 bases). CDR1 is MDHEN, CDR2 SYDVKM, per germline. The ends were cut back, 4 bases at V and 10 bases at J, with 13 bases in the middle. CDR3 length: 12 residues. In DNA, the CDR3 is TGTGCCAGCAGTTCGACAGGAAGGGGAGCTTTCTTT. Translation gives CASSSTGRGAFF. Using reference TRBV28 and TRBJ1-1 for the parts outside the CDR3, the full variable domain is DVKVTQSSRYLVKRTGEKVFLECVQDMDHENMFWYRQDPGLGLRLIYFSYDVKMKEKGDIPEGYSVSREKKERFSLILESASTNQTSMYLCASSSTGRGAFFGQGTRLTVV.

In its sample, this clonotype was seen a few times. The chain has TRBV18 and TRBJ2-5; 7 bases are shared with TRBD1. The J call may be faulty, since TRBJ2-7 better matches the DNA end. The CDR3 has 13 amino acids. Germline values: CDR1 KGHSH, CDR2 LQKENI. CDR3 loop: CASSNLQGNEQYF. The CDR3 DNA is TGTGCCAGCTCGAACTTACAGGGGAACGAGCAGTACTTC.

V gene TRBV20-1 combines with J gene TRBJ2-5; 8 bases match TRBD1. V lost 7 bases and J lost 7; bases outside the gene matches: 11. Germline V gene sequence: CDR1 DFQATT, CDR2 SNEGSKA (reference sequence). The CDR3 runs to 13 residues. The CDR3, as DNA: TGCAGTGGCCGACAGGGGCTGGTCGGGACCCAGTACTTC. Encoded protein: CSGRQGLVGTQYF.

This clonotype was seen a few times. V and J are TRBV29-1 and TRBJ2-7; no clear D gene. Trimming pared 7 bases from V and 2 bases from J, leaving 9 bases between. Germline V gene lookup returns CDR1 SQVTM and CDR2 ANQGSEA. The CDR3 length is 11 residues. CDR3 nucleotide sequence: TGCAGCGCCCTCATTACCTACGAGCAGTACTTC. It encodes CSALITYEQYF.

The chain's CDR3 is CASSLAGNLNEQFF. The CDR3 DNA follows: TGTGCCAGCAGCTTAGCGGGCAACCTCAATGAGCAGTTCTTC. This chain links TRBV7-9 with TRBJ2-1, with D unclear. This CDR3 region has 14 residues. Germline V gives CDR1 SEHNR, CDR2 FQNEAQ (reference sequence). V shed 0 bases and J shed 6 bases, with 9 bases lying between them.

The rearrangement uses TRBV6-5 and TRBJ2-5; 9 bases fit TRBD1. The DNA end lines up better with TRBJ2-7; the J call may be wrong. The CDR3 covers 14 residues. The germline gives CDR1 MNHEY, CDR2 SVGAGI. The CDR3 DNA reads TGTGCCAGCAGGTCGGGACAGGGCTGGATCGAGCAGTACTTC. Protein product: CASRSGQGWIEQYF.

The rearrangement uses TRBV7-9 and TRBJ1-2; no definite D call. Germline lookup yields CDR1 SEHNR and CDR2 FQNEAQ (reference sequence). Trimming removed 2 bases at V and 2 bases at J, with 15 bases between. The CDR3 is 16 residues long. CDR3 protein: CASSLLSGAENYGYTF. CDR3 DNA sequence: TGTGCCAGCAGCTTATTATCAGGAGCCGAGAACTATGGCTACACCTTC.

In its sample, this clonotype was seen a few times. This chain links TRBV20-1 with TRBJ2-4; 8 nucleotides line up with TRBD1. The CDR3 covers 14 residues. CDR1 DFQATT and CDR2 SNEGSKA come from the germline V gene (reference sequence). J was trimmed by 1 base and V by 5 bases; bases with no gene match: 4. This chain's CDR3 is CSASTGAAKNIQYF. In DNA form, the CDR3 reads TGCAGTGCTTCGACAGGGGCGGCCAAAAACATTCAGTACTTC.

CDR3 in amino acids: CASSPRQGLTDTQYF. In DNA form, the CDR3 reads TGTGCCAGCAGTCCCCGACAGGGGCTCACAGATACGCAGTATTTT. This rearrangement joins TRBV28 to TRBJ2-3, with 8 bases fitting TRBD1. Per the germline V gene, CDR1 is MDHEN and CDR2 is SYDVKM. The CDR3 sequence is 15 residues long. V was clipped by 5 bases and J by 2 bases; unmatched bases: 6.

The rearrangement uses TRBV5-1 and TRBJ2-7; 8 bases are shared with TRBD2. The V gene end was trimmed by 4 bases and the J gene end by 3 bases; junction bases not matched to a gene: 9. The length of the CDR3 is 15 residues. Germline CDR1 and CDR2: SGHRS and YFSETQ. CDR3 DNA: TGCGCCAGCAGCCCCGGTTTAGCGGGATTCTACGAGCAGTACTTC. This gives the protein CASSPGLAGFYEQYF. Based on the CDR3 plus reference TRBV5-1 and TRBJ2-7, the full variable domain is KAGVTQTPRYLIKTRGQQVTLSCSPISGHRSVSWYQQTPGQGLQFLFEYFSETQRNKGNFPGRFSGRQFSNSRSEMNVSTLELGDSALYLCASSPGLAGFYEQYFGPGTRLTVT.

V gene TRBV4-1 combines with J gene TRBJ1-5; D not resolved. The CDR3 is made up of 15 amino acids. V dropped 0 bases and J dropped 5 bases, with 11 bases sitting between them. The V gene's germline CDR1 is MGHRA and CDR2 YSYEKL. CDR3 residues: CASSQEGNSYQPQHF. The CDR3 DNA sequence: TGCGCCAGCAGCCAAGAGGGTAATAGTTATCAGCCCCAGCATTTT.

Only a few counts were recorded for this clonotype. This CDR3 is CASSVSDSRETQYF. The CDR3 DNA reads TGTGCCAGCAGCGTATCGGATAGCAGGGAGACCCAGTACTTC. The J gene is TRBJ2-4, the V gene TRBV9; no definite D call. The DNA end lines up better with TRBJ2-5; the J call may be wrong. Germline CDR1 SGDLS, CDR2 YYNGEE. CDR3 size: 14 residues.

The chain joins TRBV20-1 to TRBJ2-1, with unresolved D. The CDR3 is 14 amino acids. Trimming left V 3 bases short and J 4 bases short, with 13 bases between. Germline lookup yields CDR1 DFQATT and CDR2 SNEGSKA (reference sequence). CDR3 sequence (DNA): TGCAGTGCTAGCCCCGCCATCTGGTACAATGAGCAGTTCTTC. Translating gives CSASPAIWYNEQFF.

The table lists this clonotype with a few counts. The V gene is TRBV5-1, the J gene TRBJ2-3; 7 bases map to TRBD2. The V and J ends lost 0 bases and 4 bases, in that order; junction bases with no gene match: 8. The CDR3 loop spans 16 amino acids. The germline CDR1 and CDR2 sequences are SGHRS and YFSETQ. DNA for the CDR3: TGCGCCAGCAGCTTGGAGGCGGGAGAGGTCCCAGATACGCAGTATTTT. It specifies CASSLEAGEVPDTQYF.

This clonotype was detected a few times. The CDR3 spells CAISSRGQVNLTDTQYF. The CDR3 DNA sequence: TGTGCCATCAGTTCAAGAGGACAGGTCAATTTAACGGATACGCAGTATTTT. The V and J genes are TRBV10-3 and TRBJ2-3; TRBD1 agrees at 7 bases. There are 17 residues in the CDR3. The V and J ends lost 5 bases and 6 bases, in that order; junction bases with no gene match: 17. The germline CDR1 and CDR2 sequences are ENHRY and SYGVKD.

The table lists this clonotype with a few counts. This rearrangement joins TRBV10-3 to TRBJ2-4; tentative D call: TRBD2 (5 bases). Trimming took off 11 bases at V and 13 bases at J, with 15 bases between the two ends. Germline assignment: CDR1 ENHRY and CDR2 SYGVKD. The CDR3 loop spans 10 amino acids. DNA of the CDR3: TGTGCCCCCGCGGCTGGGGAGCAGTACTTC. It yields the protein CAPAAGEQYF.

J is TRBJ2-1 and V is TRBV10-1; maybe TRBD1 (6 bases). CDR1 WNHNN and CDR2 SYGVQD come from the germline V gene (reference sequence). Trimming removed 4 bases from V and 5 bases from J, with 33 bases in between. The CDR3 extends over 21 amino acids. CDR3: CASSASWIPRGGISVNNEQFF. In DNA form, the CDR3 reads TGCGCCAGCAGTGCGTCCTGGATTCCCAGGGGCGGCATTTCTGTGAACAATGAGCAGTTCTTC.

The chain combines TRBV2 with TRBJ2-3, with 12 nucleotides matching TRBD2. V gave up 5 bases and J gave up 2 bases; unmatched junction bases: 5. Looked up from germline, CDR1 is SNHLY and CDR2 is FYNNEI. There are 16 residues in the CDR3. In nucleotides, the CDR3 is TGTGCCAGCAGTTCTGGGACTAGCGGGCCCACAGATACGCAGTATTTT. Encoded protein: CASSSGTSGPTDTQYF.

This clonotype was counted between two and nine times. V gene TRBV6-6 combines with J gene TRBJ2-7, with 15 bases matching TRBD2. Germline V gene lookup returns CDR1 MNHNY and CDR2 SVGAGI (reference sequence). This CDR3 has 15 residues. With V trimmed by 10 bases and J by 5 bases, 9 bases remained unmatched. In nucleotides, the CDR3 is TGTGCCACGACAACCGGGACTAGCGGGAGGAACGAGCAGTACTTC. It is translated as CATTTGTSGRNEQYF.

In regard to this clonotype: An end of the junction does not agree with germline; a read error may underlie this. The gene calls are TRBV2 and TRBJ1-6; D is uncertain. This CDR3 is built from 15 residues. Germline lookup yields CDR1 SNHLY and CDR2 FYNNEI. The CDR3 region is CASSEGNLYNSPPHF. The CDR3 nucleotides read TGTGCCAGCAGTGAGGGCAACTTATATAATTCACCCCCCCACTTT.

This clonotype was recorded only once. The rearrangement links TRBV6-1 to TRBJ1-2; weak D call: TRBD1 (5 bases). V was pared by 2 bases and J by 4 bases, with 17 bases between. Germline CDR1 is MNHNS and CDR2 is SASEGT. CDR3 length equals 16 residues. CDR3 nucleotides: TGTGCCAGCAGTGAATATTCGGGACGACTGCTCTATGGCTACACCTTC. It encodes CASSEYSGRLLYGYTF.

The chain has TRBV12-3 or TRBV12-4 and TRBJ2-2, with TRBD2 matching 8 bases. The J segment lost 1 base and the V segment lost 0 bases, leaving 7 bases of the junction unmatched. The CDR3 is made up of 18 amino acids. In nucleotides, the CDR3 is TGTGCCAGCAGTTTAGCAGGGGGTCTAGCGGGGAACACCGGGGAGCTGTTTTTT. Protein product: CASSLAGGLAGNTGELFF.

V gene TRBV2 combines with J gene TRBJ1-2; 8 nucleotides line up with TRBD1. The V segment lost 6 bases and the J segment 8 bases; nucleotides outside the gene matches: 14. CDR1 and CDR2 (germline): SNHLY, FYNNEI. The CDR3 extends over 15 amino acids. CDR3 loop: CASRGTGLRSIGYTF. CDR3 DNA sequence: TGTGCCAGCAGGGGGACAGGCCTCAGGAGTATCGGCTACACCTTC.

The CDR3, as DNA: TGCGCCAGCAGCACACCGCAGGGACTAGCGGGCAATGAGCAGTACTTC. It translates to CASSTPQGLAGNEQYF. This chain joins TRBV4-1 and TRBJ2-5, with 12 bases matching TRBD2. The CDR3 extends over 16 amino acids. V was pared by 5 bases and J by 11 bases, with 15 bases of the junction left unmatched. Germline assignment: CDR1 MGHRA and CDR2 YSYEKL.

V gene TRBV20-1 combines with J gene TRBJ2-1; possible D gene TRBD2, 6 bases. CDR3 length: 13 residues. V shed 6 bases and J shed 8 bases, with 17 bases lying between them. The germline V gene has CDR1 DFQATT and CDR2 SNEGSKA (reference sequence). The CDR3 reads CSAPRVGGHEQFF. CDR3 sequence (DNA): TGCAGTGCCCCCCGGGTGGGGGGACATGAGCAGTTCTTC.

V usage is TRBV28 and J usage is TRBJ1-2; TRBD1 matches at 7 bases. CDR1 is MDHEN and CDR2 is SYDVKM in the germline V gene. The CDR3 contains 14 residues. J lost 4 bases, V lost 8 bases, and 10 bases had no gene match. The CDR3 region has the DNA TGTGCCAGCGCCCCCGGGGGACAGATCTATGGCTACACCTTC. This translates into CASAPGGQIYGYTF.